The subject of this entry is one TCR beta chain. What it binds is unknown. This entry is derived from a study of cytomegalovirus exposure and HLA in healthy donors. Across the whole study: A later analysis reported the 120 or so validation repertoires used the same platform as the approximately 700 first-cohort repertoires.

Generated by immunoSEQ multiplex PCR, the TCRdb table keeps only in-frame clones and is missing some. This sample yields about 190,000 clones, of which 86% are seen a single time; about 1.6% belongs to the top ten. Study-wide results and caveats: Rarity held for most TCR sequences, but there were some public TCRs that occurred in many donors.

Sequenced input: PBMCs. This sequence was found in a woman between 18 and 29 years old in good health and CMV-seronegative.

The CDR3 sequence: CASSLTQTYEQYF. DNA for the CDR3: TGTGCCAGCAGCTTAACGCAGACCTACGAGCAGTACTTC. The chain combines TRBV7-8 with TRBJ2-7; no definite D call. V was trimmed by 2 bases and J by 2 bases, leaving 7 bases between them. This CDR3 contains 13 residues. Germline CDR1 reads SGHVS; CDR2 reads FQNEAQ.